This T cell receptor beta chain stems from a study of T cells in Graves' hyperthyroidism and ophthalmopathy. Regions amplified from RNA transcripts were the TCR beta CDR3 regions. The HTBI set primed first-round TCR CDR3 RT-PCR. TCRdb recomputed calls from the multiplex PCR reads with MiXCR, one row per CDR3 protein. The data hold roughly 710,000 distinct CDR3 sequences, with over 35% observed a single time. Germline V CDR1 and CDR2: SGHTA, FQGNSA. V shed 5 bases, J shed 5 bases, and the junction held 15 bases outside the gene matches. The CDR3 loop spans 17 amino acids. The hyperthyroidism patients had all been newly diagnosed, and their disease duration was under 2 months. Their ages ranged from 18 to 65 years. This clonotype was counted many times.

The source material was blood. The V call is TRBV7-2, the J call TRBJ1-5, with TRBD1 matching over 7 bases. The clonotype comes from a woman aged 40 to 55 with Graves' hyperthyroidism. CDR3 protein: CASSRMVGAGGDQPQHF. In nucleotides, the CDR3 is TGTGCCAGCAGCCGGATGGTCGGGGCAGGGGGAGATCAGCCCCAGCATTTT.